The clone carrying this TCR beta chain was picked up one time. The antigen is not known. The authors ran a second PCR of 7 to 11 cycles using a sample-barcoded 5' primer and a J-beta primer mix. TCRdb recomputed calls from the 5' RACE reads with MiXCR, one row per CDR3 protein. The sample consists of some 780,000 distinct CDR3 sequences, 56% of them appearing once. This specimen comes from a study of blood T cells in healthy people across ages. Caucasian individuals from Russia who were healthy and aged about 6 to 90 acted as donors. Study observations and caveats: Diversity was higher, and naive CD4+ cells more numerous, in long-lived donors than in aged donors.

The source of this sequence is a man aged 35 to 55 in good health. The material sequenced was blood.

CDR3 loop: CASCARAHEKLFF. The DNA of the CDR3 is TGTGCCAGTTGCGCGAGGGCGCATGAAAAACTGTTTTTT. The V call is TRBV27, the J call TRBJ1-4, with no clear D. V gave up 9 bases and J gave up 6 bases, with 14 bases separating them. In germline, CDR1 is MNHEY, CDR2 SMNVEV (reference sequence). This CDR3 spans 13 amino acids. The full variable domain, completed using reference TRBV27 and TRBJ1-4, is EAQVTQNPRYLITVTGKKLTVTCSQNMNHEYMSWYRQDPGLGLRQIYYSMNVEVTDKGDVPEGYKVSRKEKRNFPLILESPSPNQTSLYFCASCARAHEKLFFGSGTQLSVL.